Listed here are 24 T cell receptor beta chains from one sample, sequenced in a study of identical twins (dated by TCRdb to about 2016). Libraries came from 5' RACE. Sequenced using an Illumina HiSeq 2000. In TCRdb, the public reads were trimmed at Q25 with fastp and aligned with MiXCR, with productive beta chains retained. Rows with a matching CDR3 protein are joined into one entry that keeps the most common DNA and genes. Recorded for this sample are approximately 1.8 million distinct CDR3 sequences; 25% to 35% of them occurred a single time. The biggest ten clones account for less than 0.35% of the sample. Sequencing was done on a sample of cord blood. The receptors were sampled from a newborn girl in good health.

The rearrangement uses TRBV4-2 and TRBJ2-4; D may be TRBD2 (5 bases). CDR1 LGHNA and CDR2 YNFKEQ come from the germline V gene. Trimming stripped 4 bases from V and 13 bases from J, with 20 bases between. CDR3 length: 14 residues. The CDR3 sequence is CASSPRLDYNEQYF. The CDR3 DNA follows: TGTGCCAGCAGCCCCCGGCTAGACTACAATGAGCAGTACTTC.

Concerning this clonotype itself: A read error may be the cause here, since a much bigger clone is one base away. V and J are TRBV12-3 or TRBV12-4 and TRBJ1-2; D gene unclear. The CDR3 extends over 13 amino acids. The CDR3 reads CASSLATVYDYTF. The CDR3 DNA is TGTGCCAGCAGTTTAGCCACAGTGTATGACTACACCTTC.

V is TRBV6-1 and J is TRBJ2-1; D unresolved. The CDR3 runs 16 residues. The germline CDR1 and CDR2 sequences are MNHNS and SASEGT. The ends were cut back, 1 base at V and 0 bases at J, with 10 bases in the middle. The CDR3 DNA sequence: TGTGCCAGCAGTGAAGAAGTTGGCCTCTCCTACAATGAGCAGTTCTTC. Its translation is CASSEEVGLSYNEQFF.

This clonotype has a handful of counts. V is TRBV18 and J is TRBJ1-5, with D hard to call. The V and J ends lost 3 bases and 1 base respectively, with 13 bases between them. The CDR3 covers 16 residues. CDR1 is KGHSH and CDR2 is LQKENI in the germline V gene. Here the CDR3 DNA reads TGTGCCAGCTCACCGCCCATGAGCAGCAGCAATCAGCCCCAGCATTTT. It specifies CASSPPMSSSNQPQHF.

This clonotype has a handful of counts. The chain combines TRBV20-1 with TRBJ2-1, with D possibly TRBD2 on 6 matching bases. The CDR3 sequence is 16 residues long. Germline V CDR1 and CDR2: DFQATT, SNEGSKA (reference sequence). The V and J ends lost 0 bases and 5 bases respectively, with 17 bases between them. CDR3 bases: TGCAGTGCTAGAGATGGGTGGAGGGACTCTCACAATGAGCAGTTCTTC. Its translation is CSARDGWRDSHNEQFF.

The sample holds a few counts of this clonotype. This chain connects TRBV24-1 to TRBJ2-4; perhaps TRBD2 as D (6 bases). Matching the DNA end better, TRBJ2-7 makes the J call doubtful. The germline gives CDR1 KGHDR, CDR2 SFDVKD. The CDR3 covers 17 residues. CDR3 nucleotides: TGTGCCACCAGTGATTTGCGGTCACGGGGGAAGCATTACGAGCAGTACTTC. Its translation: CATSDLRSRGKHYEQYF.

This clonotype was observed a few times. V gene TRBV27 combines with J gene TRBJ1-2; D possibly corresponds to TRBD1 (6 bases). This CDR3 region has 11 residues. Germline V gene data show CDR1 as MNHEY and CDR2 as SMNVEV (reference sequence). Trimming shortened V by 4 bases and J by 7 bases, and 7 bases separated the two germline ends. CDR3 loop: CASSSGAGYTF. CDR3 DNA sequence: TGTGCCAGCAGTTCGGGGGCTGGCTACACCTTC.

V gene TRBV12-5 combines with J gene TRBJ2-1; D is unclear. This CDR3 is 13 amino acids long. Trimming took 2 bases from V and 7 from J, leaving 9 bases between them. CDR1 is LGHNT, CDR2 FRNRAP, per germline. CDR3 sequence: CASGLYLGNEQFF. CDR3 sequence (DNA): TGTGCTAGTGGTTTGTATCTGGGAAATGAGCAGTTCTTC. The full variable domain, in which reference TRBV12-5 and TRBJ2-1 provide the parts outside the CDR3, is DARVTQTPRHKVTEMGQEVTMRCQPILGHNTVFWYRQTMMQGLELLAYFRNRAPLDDSGMPKDRFSAEMPDATLATLKIQPSEPRDSAVYFCASGLYLGNEQFFGPGTRLTVL.

This clonotype was seen ten or more times. The chain uses TRBV20-1 and TRBJ2-5; D is ambiguous. The CDR3 spans 9 residues. The V gene's germline CDR1 is DFQATT and CDR2 SNEGSKA (reference sequence). V was clipped by 5 bases and J by 2 bases, with 0 bases between them. CDR3 nucleotides: TGCAGTGCTCAAGAGACCCAGTACTTC. Translating it yields CSAQETQYF.

This clonotype was counted between two and nine times. This rearrangement joins TRBV4-1 to TRBJ1-2; 7 nucleotides agree with TRBD1. Germline CDR1 reads MGHRA; CDR2 reads YSYEKL. The CDR3 totals 14 residues. The J segment lost 6 bases and the V segment lost 0 bases, leaving 4 bases of the junction unmatched. The CDR3 coding sequence is TGCGCCAGCAGCCAAGATCGGAGGGGGCATGGCTACACCTTC. Translation: CASSQDRRGHGYTF.

This clonotype occurred a few times. V and J are TRBV7-8 and TRBJ2-7; no clear D gene. CDR1 and CDR2 (germline): SGHVS, FQNEAQ. There are 16 residues in the CDR3. With 1 base removed from V and 4 bases from J, the gap between germline ends came to 17 bases. CDR3 amino acids: CASSLVDVVGSYEQYF. Written as DNA, the CDR3 is TGTGCCAGCAGCTTAGTGGACGTCGTAGGTTCTTACGAGCAGTACTTC.

The genes are TRBV2 and TRBJ1-6, with D hard to call. CDR3 length: 14 residues. The germline CDR1 and CDR2 sequences are SNHLY and FYNNEI. V dropped 4 bases and J dropped 2 bases, with 6 bases sitting between them. Here the CDR3 reads CASSGFPYNSPLHF. The CDR3 DNA follows: TGTGCCAGCAGTGGGTTCCCCTATAATTCACCCCTCCACTTT.

This chain uses TRBV30 with TRBJ1-2; 8 bases map to TRBD1. CDR1 and CDR2 (germline): GTSNPN, SVGIG (reference sequence). The CDR3 sequence is 12 residues long. J was trimmed by 4 bases and V by 5 bases; bases with no gene match: 3. CDR3 protein: CAWGQGLYGYTF. The CDR3 bases are TGTGCCTGGGGACAGGGCCTCTATGGCTACACCTTC.

This chain connects TRBV12-3 or TRBV12-4 to TRBJ1-4; 7 nucleotides align to TRBD1. This CDR3 is built from 14 residues. The V and J ends lost 5 bases and 4 bases, in that order; junction bases with no gene match: 4. This CDR3 is CASSNRQGNEKLFF. The CDR3 DNA reads TGTGCCAGCAGTAATAGACAGGGTAATGAAAAACTGTTTTTT.

The V gene is TRBV10-3, the J gene TRBJ2-7; 8 nucleotides line up with TRBD2. Germline V lookup: CDR1 ENHRY, CDR2 SYGVKD. Germline trimming cut 4 bases from V and 12 bases from J; bases unmatched to any gene: 11. This CDR3 is built from 13 residues. The CDR3, as DNA: TGTGCCATCAGTGGGACTAGCTCCTCATATCGGTACTTC. Translation: CAISGTSSSYRYF.

The chain has TRBV20-1 and TRBJ2-1, with TRBD2 matching 7 bases. The CDR3 runs 19 residues. The junction had 15 bases not matched to a gene; V was cut back by 1 base and J by 0 bases. Germline CDR1 DFQATT, CDR2 SNEGSKA (reference sequence). CDR3: CSARGGGGVERGSYNEQFF. For the CDR3, the DNA is TGCAGTGCTAGAGGTGGGGGGGGAGTCGAACGGGGCTCCTACAATGAGCAGTTCTTC.

This chain connects TRBV20-1 to TRBJ1-1; TRBD1 might be the D (6 bases). V lost 3 bases, J lost 4 bases, and 15 bases lay in between. This CDR3 is built from 14 residues. The germline V gene has CDR1 DFQATT and CDR2 SNEGSKA (reference sequence). The CDR3 loop reads CSASHGTPVTEAFF. CDR3 bases: TGCAGTGCTAGTCACGGGACACCGGTCACTGAAGCTTTCTTT.

This clonotype was seen repeatedly, ten times or more. The chain employs TRBV9 and TRBJ2-1, with 7 bases lining up with TRBD2. V shed 0 bases, J shed 4 bases, and the junction held 4 bases outside the gene matches. The CDR3 sequence is 15 residues long. The germline CDR1 and CDR2 sequences are SGDLS and YYNGEE. The CDR3 nucleotides are TGTGCCAGCAGCGTAGCCAGCGGGGCGTACAATGAGCAGTTCTTC. Translating gives CASSVASGAYNEQFF. Complete variable domain (other parts from reference TRBV9 and TRBJ2-1): DSGVTQTPKHLITATGQRVTLRCSPRSGDLSVYWYQQSLDQGLQFLIQYYNGEERAKGNILERFSAQQFPDLHSELNLSSLELGDSALYFCASSVASGAYNEQFFGPGTRLTVL.

The chain is built from TRBV29-1 and TRBJ2-7, with D possibly being TRBD2 (5 bases). The germline CDR1 and CDR2 sequences are SQVTM and ANQGSEA. CDR3 size: 13 residues. Trimming left V 5 bases short and J 3 bases short, with 14 bases between. Here the CDR3 DNA reads TGCAGCGTTAGCCCTAGCAGCTACTACGAGCAGTACTTC. It is translated as CSVSPSSYYEQYF.

This clonotype was seen a handful of times. The CDR3 spells CASRLDNYEQYF. Here the CDR3 DNA reads TGTGCCAGCAGGCTTGACAACTACGAGCAGTACTTC. J is TRBJ2-7 and V is TRBV28; no clear D gene. Germline CDR1 reads MDHEN; CDR2 reads SYDVKM. V was pared by 6 bases and J by 3 bases, with 9 bases between. The CDR3 runs 12 residues. The variable domain in full, with the rest retrieved from reference TRBV28 and TRBJ2-7, is DVKVTQSSRYLVKRTGEKVFLECVQDMDHENMFWYRQDPGLGLRLIYFSYDVKMKEKGDIPEGYSVSREKKERFSLILESASTNQTSMYLCASRLDNYEQYFGPGTRLTVT.

This clonotype was found a few times. J is TRBJ2-7 and V is TRBV20-1; unclear D gene. The CDR3 covers 14 residues. Germline loops: CDR1 DFQATT, CDR2 SNEGSKA (reference sequence). The germline V and J ends were trimmed by 2 bases and 0 bases, with 11 bases remaining between them. CDR3 sequence: CSARIGSSSYEQYF. In DNA, the CDR3 is TGCAGTGCTAGAATCGGCAGTAGCTCCTACGAGCAGTACTTC.

In this sample, this clonotype turned up a few times. CDR3 bases: TGTGCCACCAGTGACAGGGGACCAGGAGAGACCCAGTACTTC. Protein sequence: CATSDRGPGETQYF. The chain uses TRBV24-1 and TRBJ2-5; perhaps TRBD1 as D (6 bases). CDR3 size: 14 residues. The V gene's germline CDR1 is KGHDR and CDR2 SFDVKD. Trimming removed 4 bases from V and 4 bases from J, with 12 bases in between.

This clonotype was counted between two and nine times. The CDR3 spells CSARSDSRGNEQFF. The CDR3 DNA reads as TGCAGTGCTAGGTCGGACAGCCGAGGGAATGAGCAGTTCTTC. The J gene is TRBJ2-1, the V gene TRBV20-1, with D possibly matching TRBD1 (6 bases). Germline V gene data show CDR1 as DFQATT and CDR2 as SNEGSKA (reference sequence). V was trimmed by 3 bases and J by 7 bases, leaving 16 bases between them. There are 14 residues in the CDR3.

The genes are TRBV24-1 and TRBJ2-1; no reliable D call. Per the germline V gene, CDR1 is KGHDR and CDR2 is SFDVKD. V was pared by 4 bases and J by 8 bases, with 11 bases between. The CDR3 consists of 13 residues. The CDR3 coding sequence is TGTGCCACCAGTGACACGCTATGGGATGAGCAGTTCTTC. Translation: CATSDTLWDEQFF.